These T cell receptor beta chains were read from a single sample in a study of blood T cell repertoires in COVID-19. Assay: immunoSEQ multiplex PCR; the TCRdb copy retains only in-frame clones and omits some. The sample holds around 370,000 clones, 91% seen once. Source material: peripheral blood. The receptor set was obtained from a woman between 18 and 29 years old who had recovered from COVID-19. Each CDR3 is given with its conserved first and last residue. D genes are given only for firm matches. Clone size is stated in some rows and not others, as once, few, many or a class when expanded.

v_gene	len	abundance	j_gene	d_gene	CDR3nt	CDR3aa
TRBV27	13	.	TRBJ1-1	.	TGTGCCAGCAGACGAAACAGGGTTTCTGAAGCTTTCTTT	CASRRNRVSEAFF
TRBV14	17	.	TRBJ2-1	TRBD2	TGTGCCAGCAGCCAAGAGATAGGACTAGCGGGATCCAATGAGCAGTTCTTC	CASSQEIGLAGSNEQFF
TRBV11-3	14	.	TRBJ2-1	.	TGTGCCAGCAGACGGTTTGAGGGGACAATTGAGCAGTTCTTC	CASRRFEGTIEQFF
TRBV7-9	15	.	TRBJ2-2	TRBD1	TGTGCCAGCAGCGAAAGACAGGGAGCTGCCGGGGAGCTGTTTTTT	CASSERQGAAGELFF
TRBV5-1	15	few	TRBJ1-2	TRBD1	TGCGCCAGCAGCTTAGTTCGTCCAGGGGGCGATGGCTACACCTTC	CASSLVRPGGDGYTF
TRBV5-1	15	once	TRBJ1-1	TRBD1	TGCGCCAGCAGCTTGGACAGGGGATTGAACACTGAAGCTTTCTTT	CASSLDRGLNTEAFF
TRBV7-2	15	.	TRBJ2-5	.	TGTGCCAGCAGCCTCAGAGCGTTGTCCCAAGAGACCCAGTACTTC	CASSLRALSQETQYF
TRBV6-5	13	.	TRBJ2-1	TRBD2	TGTGCCAGCAGGCTAGCGGGAGACAATGAGCAGTTCTTC	CASRLAGDNEQFF
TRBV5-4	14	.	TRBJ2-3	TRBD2	TGTGCCAGCAGCACCGGGAGGTACACAGATACGCAGTATTTT	CASSTGRYTDTQYF
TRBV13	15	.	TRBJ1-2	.	TGTGCCAGCATCCAAGCGGGGTGGTGGTCCTATGGCTACACCTTC	CASIQAGWWSYGYTF
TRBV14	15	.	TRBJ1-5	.	TGTGCCAGCAGCCAAGGCGGGATCCCGAATCAGCCCCAGCATTTT	CASSQGGIPNQPQHF
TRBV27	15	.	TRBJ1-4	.	TGTGCCAGCAGTTCGCCACAGGGAGGGGGGGAAAAACTGTTTTTT	CASSSPQGGGEKLFF
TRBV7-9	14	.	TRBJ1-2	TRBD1	TGTGCCAGCAGTCTCACAGGGACAGACTATGGCTACACCTTC	CASSLTGTDYGYTF
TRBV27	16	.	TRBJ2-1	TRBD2	TGTGCCAGCAGTTTAGGGGGCGGGAGGGACTACAATGAGCAGTTCTTC	CASSLGGGRDYNEQFF